The source of this T cell receptor beta chain is a study of human T cells and chemical hapten exposure. Study in general: The upper back received 0.01% DPC by patch testing, with results read at 6 days.

Each cDNA molecule in the library carried unique molecular identifiers. TCRdb fed the reads into MiXCR, producing one record per CDR3 protein. The data show around 520 distinct CDR3 sequences, about 72% seen once. Sample treatment: therapeutic diphenylcyclopropenone sensitization with weekly scalp DPC. The germline V gene encodes CDR1 MGHRA and CDR2 YSYEKL. The CDR3 is made up of 15 amino acids. V was pared by 1 base and J by 3 bases, with 9 bases between. The gene calls are TRBV4-1 and TRBJ2-2; unclear D gene. The TCR comes from an adult with alopecia areata. Some clones in this sample may be carry-over from other donors' samples. This table probably holds off-target reads from a library built for another chain. The input for sequencing was whole blood, taken before DPC sensitization or 2, 6, or about 24 weeks after (not recorded which). In nucleotides, the CDR3 is TGCGCCAGCAGCCAAGGCTCCCTATACACCGGGGAGCTGTTTTTT. This translates into CASSQGSLYTGELFF.